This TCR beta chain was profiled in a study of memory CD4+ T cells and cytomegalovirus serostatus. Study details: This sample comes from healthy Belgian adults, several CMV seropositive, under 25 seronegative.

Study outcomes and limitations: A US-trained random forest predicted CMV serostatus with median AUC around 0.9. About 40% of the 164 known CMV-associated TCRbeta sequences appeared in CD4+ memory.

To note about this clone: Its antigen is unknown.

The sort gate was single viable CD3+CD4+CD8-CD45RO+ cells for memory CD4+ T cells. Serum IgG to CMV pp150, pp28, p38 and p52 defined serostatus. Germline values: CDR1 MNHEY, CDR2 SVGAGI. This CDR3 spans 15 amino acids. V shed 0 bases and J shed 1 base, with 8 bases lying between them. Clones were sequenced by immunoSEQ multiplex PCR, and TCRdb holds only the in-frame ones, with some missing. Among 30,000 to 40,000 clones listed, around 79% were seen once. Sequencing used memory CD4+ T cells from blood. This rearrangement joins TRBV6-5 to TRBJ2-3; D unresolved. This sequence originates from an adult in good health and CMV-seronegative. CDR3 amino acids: CASSYSNRGTDTQYF. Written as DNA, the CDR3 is TGTGCCAGCAGTTACTCGAACAGAGGCACAGATACGCAGTATTTT.